The T cell receptor (beta chain) described here comes from a study of blood T cell repertoires in COVID-19. Overall study: Samples came from the United States, Italy and Spain, spanning acute and convalescent COVID-19. Sample material is recorded as cDNA or gDNA derived from T cells, B-cell-depleted T cells, or PBMCs.

Between the trimmed V and J ends, which lost 2 bases and 10 bases, there was a span of 17 bases. This CDR3 spans 14 amino acids. CDR1 is SEHNR, CDR2 FQNEAQ, per germline (reference sequence). A few counts support this clone. Original processing methods: Researchers report that nucleated cell counts were estimated from reference gene primer amplification. Using immunoSEQ multiplex PCR, the repertoire was profiled, and TCRdb retains in-frame clones only, with some absent. That table supplies the V and J calls and clone size; D and trimming were determined from the DNA. The repertoire consists of approximately 220,000 clones, with about 85% occurring once and the leading ten covering 2.9%.

The chain links TRBV7-9 to TRBJ1-1; maybe TRBD1 (6 bases). Sequenced material: peripheral blood. The receptor was derived from a man aged 50 to 60 who had recovered from COVID-19. CDR3 bases: TGTGCCAGCAGCTTATCCCAGGGGCAGGGCAGAGCTTTCTTT. This encodes CASSLSQGQGRAFF.